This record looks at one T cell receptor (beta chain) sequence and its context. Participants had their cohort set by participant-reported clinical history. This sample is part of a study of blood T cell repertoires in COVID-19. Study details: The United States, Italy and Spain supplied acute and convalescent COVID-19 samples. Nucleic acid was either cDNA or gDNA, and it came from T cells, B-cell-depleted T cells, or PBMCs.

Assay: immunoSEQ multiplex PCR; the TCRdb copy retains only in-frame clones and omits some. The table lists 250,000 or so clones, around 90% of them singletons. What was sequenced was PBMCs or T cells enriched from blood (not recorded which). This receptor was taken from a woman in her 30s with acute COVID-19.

CDR3 region: CASSESAQYYGYTF. CDR3 coding DNA: TGTGCCAGCAGTGAATCTGCCCAGTACTATGGCTACACCTTC. The chain uses TRBV25-1 and TRBJ1-2; D gene uncertain. V was trimmed by 1 base and J by 3 bases, leaving 9 bases between them. Germline CDR1 reads MGHDK; CDR2 reads SYGVNS. The CDR3 is 14 amino acids.